This TCR beta chain was sequenced for a study of blood T cell repertoires in COVID-19. Study information: PBMCs, B-cell-depleted T cells, or T cells provided the cDNA or gDNA that made up the material.

Original processing notes: For nucleated cells, counts were estimated from reference gene primer amplification. Only in-frame clones appear in the TCRdb table, and some are missing; sequencing was by immunoSEQ multiplex PCR. The V and J calls and the clone size are those of that table, but D and trimming were determined from the DNA. The table records 290,000 or so clones, around 90% of them present only once. Sequencing was carried out using peripheral blood. This receptor was taken from a man younger than 30 with active or convalescent COVID-19.

The CDR3 coding sequence is TGTGCCAGCAGTTTAAAGACTAGCTCCTACGAGCAGTACTTC. Residues: CASSLKTSSYEQYF. V gene TRBV27 combines with J gene TRBJ2-7; possible D gene TRBD2, 6 bases. V was pared by 2 bases and J by 0 bases, with 8 bases between. CDR1 and CDR2 from the germline V gene are MNHEY and SMNVEV (reference sequence). The CDR3 covers 14 residues.